These 16 T cell receptor beta chains were all obtained from the same sample, sequenced in a study of control samples from healthy donors and cancer patients. Sequencing used immunoSEQ multiplex PCR; TCRdb keeps in-frame clones, though not all of them. The profile shows some 140,000 clones, 75% to 90% of them singletons. The specimen sequenced was blood. The origin of the receptors is a woman aged 25 to 39 in good health.

V and J are TRBV20-1 and TRBJ1-2; D possibly corresponds to TRBD1 (5 bases). This CDR3 spans 11 amino acids. The germline V gene has CDR1 DFQATT and CDR2 SNEGSKA (reference sequence). V shed 5 bases and J shed 7 bases, with 11 bases lying between them. The CDR3 is CSAGAEVGYTF. In DNA, the CDR3 is TGCAGTGCTGGGGCTGAGGTTGGCTACACCTTC.

This clone came up a few times. The chain carries TRBV30 and TRBJ2-7; D may be TRBD1 or TRBD2 (6 bases each). Germline V gene data show CDR1 as GTSNPN and CDR2 as SVGIG (reference sequence). V was shortened by 0 bases and J by 5 bases, with 14 bases between the two germline ends. There are 14 residues in the CDR3. The CDR3: CAWSVGGKVDEQYF. CDR3 nucleotide sequence: TGTGCCTGGAGTGTAGGGGGGAAAGTGGACGAGCAGTACTTC.

This sequence joins TRBV30 and TRBJ1-5; D call uncertain. The CDR3 runs 13 residues. Trimming took 1 base from V and 0 from J, leaving 4 bases between them. CDR1 and CDR2 (germline): GTSNPN, SVGIG (reference sequence). The CDR3 loop reads CAWSDTSNQPQHF. CDR3 DNA sequence: TGTGCCTGGAGTGACACTAGCAATCAGCCCCAGCATTTT.

CDR3 loop: CASRPYDTVEQFF. Written as DNA, the CDR3 is TGTGCCAGCAGGCCTTACGACACGGTTGAGCAGTTCTTC. The genes are TRBV9 and TRBJ2-1; no clear D. This CDR3 is built from 13 residues. Between the trimmed V and J ends, which lost 5 bases and 9 bases, there was a span of 15 bases. In germline, CDR1 is SGDLS, CDR2 YYNGEE.

The chain employs TRBV28 and TRBJ1-3; no clear D. The germline CDR1 and CDR2 sequences are MDHEN and SYDVKM. V lost 2 bases and J 4 bases, leaving 3 bases between the germline ends. The CDR3 contains 12 residues. CDR3 in DNA: TGTGCCAGCAGTTTACCCGGAAACACCATATATTTT. Its protein is CASSLPGNTIYF.

This clone was seen once. The chain recombines TRBV4-2 with TRBJ2-1; TRBD2 matches at 11 bases. The V segment lost 6 bases and the J segment 5 bases; nucleotides outside the gene matches: 6. The germline V gene has CDR1 LGHNA and CDR2 YNFKEQ. The CDR3 totals 15 residues. The CDR3 nucleotides are TGTGCCAGCAGGGAGACGGGACTAGCGGACAATGAGCAGTTCTTC. Protein product: CASRETGLADNEQFF.

The chain recombines TRBV18 with TRBJ1-6, with TRBD1 matching over 7 bases. CDR3 size: 16 residues. CDR1 KGHSH and CDR2 LQKENI come from the germline V gene. The ends lost 3 bases at V and 9 bases at J; junction bases unmatched: 11. CDR3 DNA sequence: TGTGCCAGCTCACCCGAGATGACAGGGTCGGGTTCACCCCTCCACTTT. It yields the protein CASSPEMTGSGSPLHF.

The chain has TRBV7-2 and TRBJ2-3, with D possibly TRBD2 on 6 matching bases. CDR1 SGHTA and CDR2 FQGNSA come from the germline V gene. This CDR3 is built from 15 residues. Trimming pared 5 bases from V and 0 bases from J, leaving 12 bases between. The DNA for the CDR3 is TGTGCCAGCAGCCCCCAAGCGGGTAGCACAGATACGCAGTATTTT. As protein: CASSPQAGSTDTQYF.

CDR3 sequence: CASSETREGYGYTF. In nucleotides, the CDR3 is TGTGCCAGCAGTGAGACCAGGGAGGGCTATGGCTACACCTTC. The V call is TRBV6-1, the J call TRBJ1-2; D perhaps matches TRBD1 (5 bases). Germline lookup yields CDR1 MNHNS and CDR2 SASEGT. The CDR3 has 14 residues. The ends were cut back, 3 bases at V and 4 bases at J, with 12 bases in the middle.

This chain joins TRBV4-1 and TRBJ2-3, with D maybe TRBD1 (6 bases). CDR3 length: 14 amino acids. With 5 bases removed from V and 6 bases from J, the gap between germline ends came to 15 bases. The V gene's germline CDR1 is MGHRA and CDR2 YSYEKL. CDR3 sequence: CASSAHRARDTQYF. The CDR3, as DNA: TGCGCCAGCAGCGCCCACAGGGCTCGGGATACGCAGTATTTT.

A single count supports this clone. The V gene is TRBV7-9, the J gene TRBJ1-1; 7 bases fit TRBD1. Germline CDR1 SEHNR, CDR2 FQNEAQ (reference sequence). J was trimmed by 5 bases and V by 5 bases; bases with no gene match: 5. CDR3 length: 13 residues. CDR3: CASSQHRGTEAFF. For the CDR3, the DNA is TGTGCCAGCAGCCAACACAGGGGAACTGAAGCTTTCTTT.

In DNA, the CDR3 is TGTGCCAGCAGTGAAGCGCTTCTTAAGTTCTTC. Amino acid sequence: CASSEALLKFF. The chain recombines TRBV2 with TRBJ2-1; no reliable D call. The V and J ends lost 0 bases and 14 bases respectively, with 8 bases between them. This CDR3 has 11 amino acids. Germline lookup yields CDR1 SNHLY and CDR2 FYNNEI.

The chain links TRBV19 to TRBJ1-1; D is uncertain. V was shortened by 6 bases and J by 4 bases, with 12 bases between the two germline ends. The CDR3 totals 13 residues. Germline-derived CDR1 and CDR2 are LNHDA and SQIVND (reference sequence). The DNA for the CDR3 is TGTGCCAGTAGCCCGACGTGGGGCACTGAAGCTTTCTTT. Translation: CASSPTWGTEAFF.

This clone has just a few counts. V and J are TRBV6-1 and TRBJ1-4; D is unresolved. V lost 3 bases and J lost 3, with 8 bases in between. In germline, CDR1 is MNHNS, CDR2 SASEGT. The CDR3 loop spans 14 amino acids. The CDR3 spells CASSDGRPNEKLFF. Written as DNA, the CDR3 is TGTGCCAGCAGTGACGGACGACCTAATGAAAAACTGTTTTTT.

The chain recombines TRBV9 with TRBJ2-7, with 8 bases identical to TRBD2. J gave up 0 bases and V 2 bases, and 4 bases lay outside the gene matches. Per germline, CDR1 SGDLS and CDR2 YYNGEE. This CDR3 region has 15 residues. The CDR3, as DNA: TGTGCCAGCAGCGTTGGTAGCGGGAACTCCTACGAGCAGTACTTC. Encoded protein: CASSVGSGNSYEQYF.

This chain uses TRBV7-2 with TRBJ2-2, with D perhaps matching TRBD1 or TRBD2 (6 bases each). The CDR3 totals 14 residues. V was clipped by 5 bases and J by 4 bases, with 11 bases between them. The germline CDR1 and CDR2 sequences are SGHTA and FQGNSA. The CDR3 region is CASSPRGVTGELFF. DNA of the CDR3: TGTGCCAGCAGCCCTAGGGGGGTCACCGGGGAGCTGTTTTTT.